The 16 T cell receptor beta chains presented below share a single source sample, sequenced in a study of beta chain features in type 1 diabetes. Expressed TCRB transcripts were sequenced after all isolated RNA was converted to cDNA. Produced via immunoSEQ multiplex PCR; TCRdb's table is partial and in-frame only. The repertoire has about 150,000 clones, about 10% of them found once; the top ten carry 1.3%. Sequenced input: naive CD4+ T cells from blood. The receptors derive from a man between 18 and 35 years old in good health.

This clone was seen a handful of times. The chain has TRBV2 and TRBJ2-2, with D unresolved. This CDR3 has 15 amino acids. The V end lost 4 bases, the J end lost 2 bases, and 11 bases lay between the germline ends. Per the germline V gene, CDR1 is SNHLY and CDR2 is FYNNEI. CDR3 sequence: CASSVYPGNTGELFF. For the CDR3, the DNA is TGTGCCAGCAGTGTATACCCGGGTAACACCGGGGAGCTGTTTTTT. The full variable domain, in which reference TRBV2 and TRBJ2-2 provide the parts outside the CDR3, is EPEVTQTPSHQVTQMGQEVILRCVPISNHLYFYWYRQILGQKVEFLVSFYNNEISEKSEIFDDQFSVERPDGSNFTLKIRSTKLEDSAMYFCASSVYPGNTGELFFGEGSRLTVL.

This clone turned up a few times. CDR3 sequence: CASTKPGQGAKNIQYF. CDR3 DNA: TGTGCCAGTACCAAACCCGGACAGGGGGCCAAAAACATTCAGTACTTC. J is TRBJ2-4 and V is TRBV19; 9 bases agree with TRBD1. The CDR3 has 16 amino acids. The germline V gene encodes CDR1 LNHDA and CDR2 SQIVND (reference sequence). V gave up 7 bases and J gave up 1 base; unmatched junction bases: 8.

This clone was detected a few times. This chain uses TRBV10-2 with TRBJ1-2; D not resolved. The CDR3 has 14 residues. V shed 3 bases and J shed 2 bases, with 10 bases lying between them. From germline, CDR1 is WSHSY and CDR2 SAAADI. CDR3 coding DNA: TGCGCCAGCAGTGATTTCAGTCAGAACTATGGCTACACCTTC. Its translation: CASSDFSQNYGYTF.

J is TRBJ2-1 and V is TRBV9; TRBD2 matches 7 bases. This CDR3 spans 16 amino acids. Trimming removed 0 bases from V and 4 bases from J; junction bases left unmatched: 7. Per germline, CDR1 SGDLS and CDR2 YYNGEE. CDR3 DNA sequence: TGTGCCAGCAGCGTAGAGGTCCTAGCGGAGTACAATGAGCAGTTCTTC. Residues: CASSVEVLAEYNEQFF.

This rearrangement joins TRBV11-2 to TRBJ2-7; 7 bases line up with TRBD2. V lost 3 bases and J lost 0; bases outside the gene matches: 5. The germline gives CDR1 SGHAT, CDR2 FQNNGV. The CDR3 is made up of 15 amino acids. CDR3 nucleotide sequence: TGTGCCAGCAGCTTGACAGCGGGGACCTCCTACGAGCAGTACTTC. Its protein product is CASSLTAGTSYEQYF.

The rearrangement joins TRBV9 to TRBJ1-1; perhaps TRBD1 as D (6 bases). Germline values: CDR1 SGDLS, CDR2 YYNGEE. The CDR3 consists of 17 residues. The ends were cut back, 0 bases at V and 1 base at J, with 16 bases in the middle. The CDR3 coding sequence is TGTGCCAGCAGCGTAGACAGGGAAGGGGTTCCGAACACTGAAGCTTTCTTT. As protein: CASSVDREGVPNTEAFF.

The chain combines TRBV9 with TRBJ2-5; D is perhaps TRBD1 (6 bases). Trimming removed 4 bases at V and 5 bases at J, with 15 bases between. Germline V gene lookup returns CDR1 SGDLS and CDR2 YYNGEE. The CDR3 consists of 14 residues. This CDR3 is CASSFRDNRETQYF. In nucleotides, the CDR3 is TGTGCCAGCAGCTTCCGGGACAACCGGGAGACCCAGTACTTC.

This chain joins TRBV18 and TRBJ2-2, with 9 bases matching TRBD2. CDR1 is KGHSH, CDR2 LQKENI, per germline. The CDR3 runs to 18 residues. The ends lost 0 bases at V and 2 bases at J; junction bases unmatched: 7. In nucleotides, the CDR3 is TGTGCCAGCTCACCACCCAATAGCGGGGGCGGCAACACCGGGGAGCTGTTTTTT. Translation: CASSPPNSGGGNTGELFF.

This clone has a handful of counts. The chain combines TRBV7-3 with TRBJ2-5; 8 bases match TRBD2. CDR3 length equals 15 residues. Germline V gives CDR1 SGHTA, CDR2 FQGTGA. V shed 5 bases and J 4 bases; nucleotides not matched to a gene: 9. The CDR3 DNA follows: TGTGCCAGCAGCGAAAAACCGGGGGGGCCAGAGACCCAGTACTTC. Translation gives CASSEKPGGPETQYF.

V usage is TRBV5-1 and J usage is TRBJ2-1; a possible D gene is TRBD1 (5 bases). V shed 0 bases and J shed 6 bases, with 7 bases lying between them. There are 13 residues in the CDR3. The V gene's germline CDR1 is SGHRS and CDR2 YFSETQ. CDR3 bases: TGCGCCAGCAGCTTGGGGGGCCCCAATGAGCAGTTCTTC. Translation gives CASSLGGPNEQFF.

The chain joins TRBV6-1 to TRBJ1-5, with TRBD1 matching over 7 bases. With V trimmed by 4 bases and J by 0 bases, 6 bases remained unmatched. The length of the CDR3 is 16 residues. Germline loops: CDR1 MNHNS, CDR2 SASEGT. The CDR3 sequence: CASSGVTGYSNQPQHF. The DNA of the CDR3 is TGTGCCAGCAGTGGCGTGACAGGGTATAGCAATCAGCCCCAGCATTTT.

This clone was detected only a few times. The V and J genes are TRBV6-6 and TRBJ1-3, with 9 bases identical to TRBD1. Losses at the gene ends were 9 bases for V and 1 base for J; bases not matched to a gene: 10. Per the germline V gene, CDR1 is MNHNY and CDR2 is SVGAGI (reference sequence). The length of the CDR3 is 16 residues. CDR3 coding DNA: TGTGCCAGTACGAGGACCGGGACAGGGTCTGGAAACACCATATATTTT. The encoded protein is CASTRTGTGSGNTIYF.

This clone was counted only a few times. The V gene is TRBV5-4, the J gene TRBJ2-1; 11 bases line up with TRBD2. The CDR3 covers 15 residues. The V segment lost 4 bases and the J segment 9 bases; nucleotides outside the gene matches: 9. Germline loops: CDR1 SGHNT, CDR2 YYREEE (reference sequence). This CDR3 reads CASSPILAGGSEQFF. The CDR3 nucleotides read TGTGCCAGCAGCCCCATCCTAGCGGGGGGCAGTGAGCAGTTCTTC.

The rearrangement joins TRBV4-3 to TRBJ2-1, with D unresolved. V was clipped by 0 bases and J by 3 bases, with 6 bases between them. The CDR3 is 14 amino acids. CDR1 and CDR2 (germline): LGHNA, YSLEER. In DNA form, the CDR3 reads TGCGCCAGCAGCCAAGAGGCAGGCTACAATGAGCAGTTCTTC. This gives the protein CASSQEAGYNEQFF.

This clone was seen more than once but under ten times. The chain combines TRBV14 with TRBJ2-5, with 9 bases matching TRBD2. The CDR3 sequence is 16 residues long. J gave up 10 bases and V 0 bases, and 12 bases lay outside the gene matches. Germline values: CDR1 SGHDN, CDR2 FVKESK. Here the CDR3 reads CASSQDTGLASGSQYF. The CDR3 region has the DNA TGTGCCAGCAGCCAAGATACGGGACTAGCCTCAGGGAGCCAGTACTTC.

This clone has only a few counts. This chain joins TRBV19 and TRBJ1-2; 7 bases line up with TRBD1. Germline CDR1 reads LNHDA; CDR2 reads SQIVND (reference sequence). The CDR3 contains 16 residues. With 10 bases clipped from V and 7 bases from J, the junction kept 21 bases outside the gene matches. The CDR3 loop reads CANPNTYRDSQSGYTF. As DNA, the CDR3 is TGTGCCAACCCGAATACTTACCGGGACAGCCAAAGTGGCTACACCTTC.